This entry lists 8 T cell receptor beta chains sequenced from one sample in a study of blood T cell repertoires in COVID-19. Libraries were prepared by immunoSEQ multiplex PCR; TCRdb keeps only in-frame clonotypes and omits some of them. Among roughly 90,000 clones listed, 85% were seen once. Sequencing was performed on peripheral blood. These receptor sequences come from a man at least 80 years old with acute or convalescent COVID-19.

The genes are TRBV6-5 and TRBJ1-4, with D tentatively TRBD1 (5 bases). This CDR3 is 14 amino acids long. The V end lost 6 bases, the J end lost 6 bases, and 14 bases lay between the germline ends. The V gene's germline CDR1 is MNHEY and CDR2 SVGAGI. The CDR3 DNA reads TGTGCCAGCAGGACCGGGACTAAGGATGAAAAACTGTTTTTT. Protein product: CASRTGTKDEKLFF.

The count of this clone is one. The CDR3 DNA is TGCGCCAGCAGCTTGGTTGGAGGCAGTGTGAACACTGAAGCTTTCTTT. This gives the protein CASSLVGGSVNTEAFF. The V and J genes are TRBV5-1 and TRBJ1-1; D unresolved. This CDR3 spans 16 amino acids. Looked up from germline, CDR1 is SGHRS and CDR2 is YFSETQ. Deletions cut 0 bases from V and 0 bases from J, with 12 bases between.

The chain has TRBV4-2 and TRBJ2-3, with 11 bases matching TRBD2. V lost 1 base, J lost 3 bases, and 0 bases stayed unmatched. The CDR3 consists of 15 residues. Germline-derived CDR1 and CDR2 are LGHNA and YNFKEQ. CDR3 loop: CASSQGLAGTDTQYF. The CDR3 nucleotides read TGTGCCAGCAGCCAAGGACTAGCGGGAACAGATACGCAGTATTTT.

The chain recombines TRBV5-1 with TRBJ2-6, with D possibly being TRBD2 (5 bases). The CDR3 sequence is 16 residues long. CDR1 and CDR2 (germline): SGHRS, YFSETQ. Trimming removed 1 base from V and 0 bases from J, with 8 bases in between. DNA of the CDR3: TGCGCCAGCAGCTTGCGGGGAAGCTCTGGGGCCAACGTCCTGACTTTC. It translates to CASSLRGSSGANVLTF.

The rearrangement uses TRBV6-2 or TRBV6-3 and TRBJ2-1, with D perhaps matching TRBD2 (5 bases). This CDR3 region has 13 residues. CDR1 is MNHEY, CDR2 SVGEGT, per germline. The V gene lost 5 bases and the J gene lost 9 bases, with 14 bases spanning the gap. The CDR3 DNA is TGTGCCAGCAGTGGTGGACTGTCGGGTGAGCAGTTCTTC. It is translated as CASSGGLSGEQFF.

The V and J genes are TRBV9 and TRBJ1-4; TRBD1 aligns across 7 bases. The CDR3 runs to 15 residues. Unmatched junction bases numbered 6, after V lost 4 bases and J lost 3 bases. The germline CDR1 and CDR2 sequences are SGDLS and YYNGEE. CDR3 region: CASSPQGRANEKLFF. CDR3 nucleotide sequence: TGTGCCAGCAGCCCACAGGGGCGGGCTAATGAAAAACTGTTTTTT.

The chain carries TRBV12-3 or TRBV12-4 and TRBJ1-1; possible D gene TRBD1, 5 bases. V lost 6 bases and J 1 base, leaving 9 bases between the germline ends. The CDR3 extends over 13 amino acids. Here the CDR3 DNA reads TGTGCCAGCAGGCTGGGGGGGAACACTGAAGCTTTCTTT. Encoded protein: CASRLGGNTEAFF.

This clone showed up just a few times. The V gene is TRBV5-4, the J gene TRBJ2-2, with D possibly TRBD1 on 5 matching bases. Trimming stripped 4 bases from V and 4 bases from J, with 14 bases between. The CDR3 length is 15 residues. Germline loops: CDR1 SGHNT, CDR2 YYREEE (reference sequence). The CDR3 spells CASSRVGASTGELFF. The DNA for the CDR3 is TGTGCCAGCAGCCGGGTAGGGGCGAGCACCGGGGAGCTGTTTTTT.